Presented here are 13 T cell receptor beta chains from one specimen sequenced in a study of blood T cell repertoires in COVID-19. TCRdb's table, derived via immunoSEQ multiplex PCR, lists solely in-frame clones and lacks some. The sample yields about 160,000 clones, 85% to 95% seen once. The material sequenced was peripheral blood. These receptors were collected from a woman between 55 and 75 years old with COVID-19, enrolled during active disease.

This clone was found once. The chain links TRBV7-9 to TRBJ1-5; no reliable D call. Germline values: CDR1 SEHNR, CDR2 FQNEAQ (reference sequence). V lost 4 bases and J 5 bases, leaving 15 bases between the germline ends. CDR3 length: 15 residues. This CDR3 is CASSSGREVHQPQHF. The CDR3 DNA follows: TGTGCCAGCAGCTCCGGACGGGAGGTTCATCAGCCCCAGCATTTT.

The chain has TRBV5-1 and TRBJ1-2; 9 bases match TRBD1. Germline CDR1 SGHRS, CDR2 YFSETQ. This CDR3 has 15 amino acids. V trimming: 6 bases; J trimming: 9 bases; junction bases outside the gene matches: 15. The chain's CDR3 is CASTGWTGDLFSYTF. The CDR3 nucleotides read TGCGCCAGCACCGGGTGGACAGGGGACCTATTCAGCTACACCTTC.

The chain recombines TRBV7-3 with TRBJ2-7; no reliable D call. The CDR3 runs 15 residues. The V gene's germline CDR1 is SGHTA and CDR2 FQGTGA. The ends were cut back, 1 base at V and 7 bases at J, with 17 bases in the middle. Written as DNA, the CDR3 is TGTGCCAGCAGCTTAAAGTACAGCCCCCCCAGTGAGCAGTACTTC. Translation: CASSLKYSPPSEQYF.

The gene calls are TRBV30 and TRBJ1-4, with D perhaps matching TRBD1 (6 bases). This CDR3 has 12 residues. CDR1 is GTSNPN and CDR2 is SVGIG in the germline V gene (reference sequence). V shed 5 bases and J shed 10 bases, with 14 bases lying between them. The CDR3 DNA sequence: TGTGCCTGGGGACAGTTCGGGGGAAAACTGTTTTTT. It is translated as CAWGQFGGKLFF.

The CDR3 reads CASSLGSGATGYGYTF. Written as DNA, the CDR3 is TGCGCCAGCAGCTTGGGATCAGGGGCGACCGGCTATGGCTACACCTTC. The V gene is TRBV5-1, the J gene TRBJ1-2, with D maybe TRBD1 (6 bases). Germline V gene lookup returns CDR1 SGHRS and CDR2 YFSETQ. The CDR3 totals 16 residues. V lost 0 bases and J lost 4, with 16 bases in between. The variable domain in full, with the rest retrieved from reference TRBV5-1 and TRBJ1-2, is KAGVTQTPRYLIKTRGQQVTLSCSPISGHRSVSWYQQTPGQGLQFLFEYFSETQRNKGNFPGRFSGRQFSNSRSEMNVSTLELGDSALYLCASSLGSGATGYGYTFGSGTRLTVV.

The CDR3 nucleotides read TGTGCCAGCAGTGAAGCCGAGCGGGATGGCTACACCTTC. It translates to CASSEAERDGYTF. This chain uses TRBV2 with TRBJ1-2; D is uncertain. Germline V gene data show CDR1 as SNHLY and CDR2 as FYNNEI. V was trimmed by 0 bases and J by 6 bases, leaving 8 bases between them. The CDR3 has 13 residues.

This clone was detected only once. The chain carries TRBV7-3 and TRBJ2-2, with TRBD2 as a possible D gene (6 bases). V lost 5 bases and J 6 bases, leaving 13 bases between the germline ends. Germline CDR1 is SGHTA and CDR2 is FQGTGA. The CDR3 spans 14 residues. The CDR3 coding sequence is TGTGCCAGCAGCACGACTAGTTGGGCCGGGGAGCTGTTTTTT. Translation: CASSTTSWAGELFF.

This chain connects TRBV7-9 to TRBJ1-2, with D unclear. Germline V gene sequence: CDR1 SEHNR, CDR2 FQNEAQ (reference sequence). This CDR3 is built from 14 residues. Trimming shortened V by 1 base and J by 5 bases, and 11 bases separated the two germline ends. The DNA of the CDR3 is TGTGCCAGCAGCTTAGTTTACGAGGAGTATGGCTACACCTTC. As protein: CASSLVYEEYGYTF.

This clone occurred once. V gene TRBV10-3 combines with J gene TRBJ1-1, with a tentative D call TRBD1 (6 bases). The germline CDR1 and CDR2 sequences are ENHRY and SYGVKD. The V end lost 6 bases, the J end lost 1 base, and 12 bases lay between the germline ends. CDR3 length: 14 amino acids. CDR3: CAIRVGGRNTEAFF. The CDR3 coding sequence is TGTGCCATCAGAGTAGGGGGAAGGAACACTGAAGCTTTCTTT.

V gene TRBV2 combines with J gene TRBJ1-4, with 9 bases aligning to TRBD1. Per germline, CDR1 SNHLY and CDR2 FYNNEI. This CDR3 comprises 15 residues. J lost 8 bases, V lost 4 bases, and 8 bases had no gene match. The CDR3 reads CASSANRGRVEKLFF. The CDR3 bases are TGTGCCAGCAGTGCAAACAGGGGGCGAGTCGAAAAACTGTTTTTT.

The chain is built from TRBV5-5 and TRBJ2-5; TRBD1 aligns across 9 bases. The germline gives CDR1 SGHKS, CDR2 YYEKEE (reference sequence). The trim removed 1 base at V and 0 bases at J, leaving 1 base unmatched. CDR3 size: 15 residues. The CDR3 DNA follows: TGTGCCAGCAGCTTGTGGGACAGGGACCAAGAGACCCAGTACTTC. It yields the protein CASSLWDRDQETQYF.

V usage is TRBV19 and J usage is TRBJ1-5; no clear D. Germline CDR1 is LNHDA and CDR2 is SQIVND (reference sequence). CDR3 length: 14 amino acids. V gave up 5 bases and J gave up 3 bases, with 11 bases separating them. CDR3 sequence: CASSLPGTNQPQHF. The CDR3 nucleotides are TGTGCCAGTAGTCTCCCAGGTACCAATCAGCCCCAGCATTTT.

V is TRBV6-5 and J is TRBJ1-1; 7 bases are a match to TRBD1. Germline V lookup: CDR1 MNHEY, CDR2 SVGAGI. This CDR3 spans 13 amino acids. Germline trimming cut 5 bases from V and 3 bases from J; bases unmatched to any gene: 3. The DNA of the CDR3 is TGTGCCAGCAGTCCTAGGGGGCACACTGAAGCTTTCTTT. Encoded protein: CASSPRGHTEAFF.